The present T cell receptor (beta chain) was sequenced within a study of T and B cells in COVID-19 patients. TRB rearrangements were amplified by multiplex PCR with BIOMED2 TRB-A/B primers. Each CDR3 protein is one row after TCRdb ran MiXCR on the multiplex PCR reads. Here the sample spans roughly 7,000 distinct CDR3 sequences, roughly 33% being singletons. Germline V gene data show CDR1 as MRHNA and CDR2 as SNTAGT. Losses at the gene ends were 3 bases for V and 3 bases for J; bases not matched to a gene: 8. The CDR3 sequence is 15 residues long. TRB was amplified from around 250-500 ng of blood genomic DNA.

Source material: blood. The sequence was obtained from a human donor with active COVID-19. This sequence joins TRBV6-4 and TRBJ2-7; 7 bases agree with TRBD2. The CDR3 DNA sequence: TGTGCCAGCAGTGAACTGGAAGCGGGGTACTACGAGCAGTACTTC. Translating gives CASSELEAGYYEQYF.